These T cell receptor beta chains were read from a single sample in a study of blood T cells in healthy people across ages. TCRdb recomputed calls from the 5' RACE reads with MiXCR, one row per CDR3 protein. Among around 1,000,000 distinct CDR3 sequences listed, about 23% were seen once. These records were also assigned to another study, of T cells of mothers and their children.

Sequenced material: blood. The receptors come from a girl aged 2-15 years in good health. CDR3s include the opening cysteine and the closing phenylalanine or tryptophan. A D gene is named only where the DNA matches it firmly. Where a row states a size, it is once, few, many or the class of an expanded clone; other rows omit it.

v_call	d_call	clone_size	j_call	cdr3_aa	cdr3_nt
TRBV7-9	.	.	TRBJ1-5	CASSPREGNQPQHF	TGTGCCAGCAGCCCCCGGGAGGGGAATCAGCCCCAGCATTTT
TRBV11-2	TRBD2	once	TRBJ2-1	CASCLSGGRSYNEQFF	TGTGCCAGCTGCTTATCAGGCGGGAGGTCCTACAATGAGCAGTTCTTC
TRBV6-1	TRBD1	few	TRBJ2-7	CASSVDRVSYEQYF	TGTGCCAGCAGTGTTGACAGGGTCTCCTACGAGCAGTACTTC
TRBV28	TRBD1	.	TRBJ2-4	CASSLLQGAKNIQYF	TGTGCCAGCAGTTTATTACAGGGGGCCAAAAACATTCAGTACTTC
TRBV9	.	few	TRBJ2-1	CASSGGLDLNEQFF	TGTGCCAGCAGCGGAGGGCTAGACCTAAATGAGCAGTTCTTC
TRBV7-9	.	.	TRBJ1-2	CASSLGGSLYGYTF	TGTGCCAGCAGCTTAGGGGGATCGCTCTATGGCTACACCTTC
TRBV6-6	.	.	TRBJ2-1	CASSTPRSYNEQFF	TGTGCCAGCAGTACTCCTCGATCCTACAATGAGCAGTTCTTC
TRBV12-3/TRBV12-4	.	few	TRBJ1-5	CASSSVGRVNQPQHF	TGTGCCAGCAGTTCGGTGGGGAGGGTCAATCAGCCCCAGCATTTT
TRBV20-1	TRBD1	.	TRBJ2-1	CSARVFDRGDSREQFF	TGCAGTGCTAGAGTATTTGACAGGGGGGACTCCCGAGAGCAGTTCTTC
TRBV6-2/TRBV6-3	.	few	TRBJ2-1	CASSRNRVYNEQFF	TGTGCCAGCAGTAGGAACAGGGTTTACAATGAGCAGTTCTTC
TRBV7-9	.	.	TRBJ1-2	CASNAVLFVNYGYTF	TGTGCCAGCAACGCCGTTCTCTTTGTGAACTATGGCTACACCTTC
TRBV6-2/TRBV6-3	.	few	TRBJ1-2	CASSYLDGDYGYTF	TGTGCCAGCAGTTACCTAGACGGAGATTATGGCTACACCTTC
TRBV7-2	TRBD2	.	TRBJ2-1	CASSLLGREGGNEQFF	TGTGCCAGCAGCTTACTCGGTCGGGAGGGGGGGAATGAGCAGTTCTTC